Presented here are 12 T cell receptor beta chains from one specimen sequenced in a study of identical twins. TCRdb used MiXCR to reprocess the 5' RACE reads, holding one entry per CDR3 protein. Here the sample spans hundreds of thousands of distinct CDR3 sequences, 5.5% to 6.5% being singletons. The sample taken for sequencing was naive T cells sorted from blood. Receptor source: a man younger than 30 in good health.

There are many counts of this clonotype. The chain employs TRBV4-1 and TRBJ2-1; D tentatively reads TRBD1 or TRBD2 (5 bases each). Germline CDR1 and CDR2: MGHRA and YSYEKL. The CDR3 consists of 16 residues. V was clipped by 5 bases and J by 0 bases, with 14 bases between them. The CDR3 region has the DNA TGCGCCAGCAGCTTAACGGGGCCACGCTCCTACAATGAGCAGTTCTTC. It specifies CASSLTGPRSYNEQFF.

There are many counts of this clonotype. CDR3: CASSPLAGDNEQFF. The CDR3 nucleotides read TGTGCCAGCTCACCCCTAGCGGGAGATAATGAGCAGTTCTTC. This chain connects TRBV18 to TRBJ2-1; 10 bases fit TRBD2. Trimming removed 3 bases from V and 7 bases from J; junction bases left unmatched: 3. Germline V gene sequence: CDR1 KGHSH, CDR2 LQKENI. This CDR3 is 14 amino acids long.

This clonotype has ten or more counts. CDR3 loop: CASSVREGGGYTF. As DNA, the CDR3 is TGTGCCAGCAGTGTTCGAGAGGGGGGTGGCTACACCTTC. The rearrangement uses TRBV2 and TRBJ1-2; D possibly corresponds to TRBD1 (6 bases). V was clipped by 4 bases and J by 7 bases, with 13 bases between them. CDR3 length: 13 amino acids. Germline assignment: CDR1 SNHLY and CDR2 FYNNEI.

V is TRBV9 and J is TRBJ2-5; maybe TRBD1 (5 bases). The CDR3 covers 12 residues. V lost 5 bases and J 3 bases, leaving 8 bases between the germline ends. The germline CDR1 and CDR2 sequences are SGDLS and YYNGEE. The chain's CDR3 is CASRGVEETQYF. The CDR3 bases are TGTGCCAGCAGAGGGGTGGAAGAGACCCAGTACTTC.

This clonotype turned up a few times. The chain is built from TRBV20-1 and TRBJ2-3; 14 nucleotides match TRBD2. Per germline, CDR1 DFQATT and CDR2 SNEGSKA (reference sequence). With 0 bases clipped from V and 4 bases from J, the junction kept 9 bases outside the gene matches. This CDR3 has 18 residues. The CDR3 region has the DNA TGCAGTGCTAGAGACACCCTGGGGACTAGCGGGAGTCCAGATACGCAGTATTTT. Protein sequence: CSARDTLGTSGSPDTQYF.

This clonotype was observed at least ten times. This chain links TRBV21-1 with TRBJ1-1. TRBV21-1 has pseudogene status. This CDR3 is built from 15 residues. CDR3 DNA sequence: TGTGCCAGCAGCAGAGAGACCCACCCGAACACTGAAGCTTTCTTT. Translating gives CASSRETHPNTEAFF.

This clonotype showed up many times. The CDR3, as DNA: TGTGCCAGCAGGGATGGGCCCGGTGAAGCTTTCTTT. It encodes CASRDGPGEAFF. This chain joins TRBV6-1 and TRBJ1-1; D unresolved. The CDR3 is made up of 12 amino acids. CDR1 MNHNS and CDR2 SASEGT come from the germline V gene. Trimming cost V 6 bases and J 7 bases, with 12 bases left between them.

The rearrangement links TRBV15 to TRBJ2-2; TRBD2 might be the D (5 bases). The germline gives CDR1 LNHNV, CDR2 YYDKDF (reference sequence). The length of the CDR3 is 15 residues. Trimming removed 2 bases from V and 7 bases from J, with 14 bases in between. The CDR3 region has the DNA TGTGCCACCAGCAGACCAGGACGGAGCGGCGGGGAGCTGTTTTTT. Translating it yields CATSRPGRSGGELFF.

This clonotype has just a few counts. The J gene is TRBJ2-3, the V gene TRBV20-1; TRBD2 matches 10 bases. Germline CDR1 is DFQATT and CDR2 is SNEGSKA (reference sequence). The J segment lost 4 bases and the V segment lost 5 bases, leaving 9 bases of the junction unmatched. This CDR3 comprises 15 residues. The CDR3 is CSALVLAGVADTQYF. CDR3 in DNA: TGCAGTGCTCTGGTCCTAGCGGGAGTTGCAGATACGCAGTATTTT.

In its sample, this clonotype was seen many times. J is TRBJ2-1 and V is TRBV6-1; 12 positions agree with TRBD2. Germline V gene lookup returns CDR1 MNHNS and CDR2 SASEGT. The CDR3 runs to 14 residues. Losses at the gene ends were 7 bases for V and 9 bases for J; bases not matched to a gene: 7. The CDR3 DNA follows: TGTGCCAGCAACGGACTAGCGGGATTTGGTGAGCAGTTCTTC. Translation: CASNGLAGFGEQFF.

This clonotype was picked up a small number of times. The genes are TRBV4-3 and TRBJ2-1, with 7 bases matching TRBD1. Germline assignment: CDR1 LGHNA and CDR2 YSLEER. The CDR3 consists of 15 residues. V lost 2 bases to trimming and J lost 7 bases; unmatched junction nucleotides: 8. The CDR3 coding sequence is TGCGCCAGCAGCCAACAGGTGACAGGGCGTAATGAGCAGTTCTTC. It yields the protein CASSQQVTGRNEQFF.

The table lists this clonotype with many counts. The chain links TRBV29-1 to TRBJ2-2, with D possibly TRBD1 on 6 matching bases. The CDR3 sequence is 15 residues long. V was clipped by 4 bases and J by 7 bases, with 19 bases between them. Germline V gene data show CDR1 as SQVTM and CDR2 as ANQGSEA. CDR3 nucleotide sequence: TGCAGCGTTGGCTACGCAGGCAGGGGTTTCGGGGAGCTGTTTTTT. As protein: CSVGYAGRGFGELFF.